This T cell receptor (beta chain) stems from a study of blood T cell repertoires in COVID-19. Study in general: Specimens from acute and convalescent COVID-19 originated in the United States, Italy and Spain. T cells, B-cell-depleted T cells, or PBMCs supplied cDNA or gDNA.

Per the study methods: Using reference gene primer amplification, nucleated cell counts were estimated. Produced via immunoSEQ multiplex PCR; TCRdb's table is partial and in-frame only. V, J and clone size reflect that table, while D and trimming were determined from the DNA. The repertoire includes approximately 200,000 clones, approximately 90% of them detected once, and more than 2% sits in the top ten. Participants had their cohort set by participant-reported clinical history. The CDR3 extends over 14 amino acids. The V segment lost 5 bases and the J segment 5 bases; nucleotides outside the gene matches: 8. CDR1 and CDR2 (germline): SNHLY, FYNNEI.

The chain combines TRBV2 with TRBJ1-1; 7 positions agree with TRBD1. This clonotype was sampled from a woman aged 30 to 39 who had recovered from COVID-19. Sample: PBMCs or T cells enriched from blood (not recorded which). The CDR3: CASSPRLQGTEAFF. The CDR3 bases are TGTGCCAGCAGTCCTCGACTACAGGGGACTGAAGCTTTCTTT. The full variable domain, its missing parts supplied by reference TRBV2 and TRBJ1-1, is EPEVTQTPSHQVTQMGQEVILRCVPISNHLYFYWYRQILGQKVEFLVSFYNNEISEKSEIFDDQFSVERPDGSNFTLKIRSTKLEDSAMYFCASSPRLQGTEAFFGQGTRLTVV.